These 6 T cell receptor beta chains were all obtained from the same sample, sequenced in a study of blood T cell repertoires in COVID-19. Some clones are missing from TCRdb's copy, which holds only in-frame ones; the method was immunoSEQ multiplex PCR. The sample carries approximately 230,000 clones, around 88% recorded once. Sequencing was carried out using peripheral blood. Source of these receptors: a man at least 80 years old with acute or convalescent COVID-19.

CDR3 nucleotide sequence: TGCGCCAGCAGCCAAGGGGAGGGTAGACGAGAGGGCTACACCTTC. It codes for CASSQGEGRREGYTF. The chain couples TRBV4-1 to TRBJ1-2; D not resolved. Per the germline V gene, CDR1 is MGHRA and CDR2 is YSYEKL. The length of the CDR3 is 15 residues. V was shortened by 1 base and J by 8 bases, with 17 bases between the two germline ends.

The chain links TRBV19 to TRBJ1-4, with D possibly TRBD1 on 5 matching bases. The CDR3 covers 14 residues. The V gene lost 5 bases and the J gene lost 0 bases, with 7 bases spanning the gap. Germline CDR1 reads LNHDA; CDR2 reads SQIVND (reference sequence). CDR3 sequence reads: CASSEGATNEKLFF. CDR3 nucleotides: TGTGCCAGTAGTGAAGGGGCAACTAATGAAAAACTGTTTTTT.

The rearrangement joins TRBV4-3 to TRBJ2-2; 10 bases line up with TRBD2. This CDR3 region has 15 residues. Germline V gene data show CDR1 as LGHNA and CDR2 as YSLEER. Trimming at V came to 4 bases and at J to 4 bases, leaving 3 bases not matched to a gene. The DNA of the CDR3 is TGCGCCAGCAGCCTACGGACTAGCGGCACCGGGGAGCTGTTTTTT. The encoded protein is CASSLRTSGTGELFF.

The chain is built from TRBV9 and TRBJ2-1, with 9 bases identical to TRBD2. This CDR3 region has 17 residues. The V segment lost 0 bases and the J segment 4 bases; nucleotides outside the gene matches: 8. Germline loops: CDR1 SGDLS, CDR2 YYNGEE. Here the CDR3 DNA reads TGTGCCAGCAGCGTAGATGTTAGCGGGGGTCTTTACAATGAGCAGTTCTTC. This encodes CASSVDVSGGLYNEQFF. The full variable domain, with the rest looked up from reference TRBV9 and TRBJ2-1, is DSGVTQTPKHLITATGQRVTLRCSPRSGDLSVYWYQQSLDQGLQFLIQYYNGEERAKGNILERFSAQQFPDLHSELNLSSLELGDSALYFCASSVDVSGGLYNEQFFGPGTRLTVL.

As concerns this clone: One end of the junction does not line up with germline, which may come from a read error. The rearrangement links TRBV6-2 or TRBV6-3 to TRBJ2-7, with 7 bases identical to TRBD1. The CDR3 consists of 14 residues. Looked up from germline, CDR1 is MNHEY and CDR2 is SVGEGT. The chain's CDR3 is CASRYSQGAYEQYF. The DNA of the CDR3 is TGTGCCAGCAGATACTCCCAGGGGGCCTACGAGCAGTACTTC.

The chain uses TRBV6-2 or TRBV6-3 and TRBJ1-5; 7 bases are a match to TRBD1. This CDR3 contains 18 residues. The germline gives CDR1 MNHEY, CDR2 SVGEGT. V trimming: 3 bases; J trimming: 2 bases; junction bases outside the gene matches: 13. DNA of the CDR3: TGTGCCAGCAGTTATTCAGGCGGACAGGCTGGGGGCAATCAGCCCCAGCATTTT. It encodes CASSYSGGQAGGNQPQHF.